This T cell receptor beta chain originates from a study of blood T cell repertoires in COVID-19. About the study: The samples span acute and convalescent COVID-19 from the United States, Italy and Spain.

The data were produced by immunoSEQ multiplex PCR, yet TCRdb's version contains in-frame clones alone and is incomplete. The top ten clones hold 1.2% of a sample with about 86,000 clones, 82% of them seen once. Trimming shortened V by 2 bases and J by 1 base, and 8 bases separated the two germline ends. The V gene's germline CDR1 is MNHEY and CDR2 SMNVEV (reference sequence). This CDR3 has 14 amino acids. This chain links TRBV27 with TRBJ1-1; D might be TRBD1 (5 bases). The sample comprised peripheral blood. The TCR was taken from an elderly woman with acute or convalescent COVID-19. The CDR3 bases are TGTGCCAGCAGTTTAAGGGGCCGGAACACTGAAGCTTTCTTT. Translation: CASSLRGRNTEAFF.